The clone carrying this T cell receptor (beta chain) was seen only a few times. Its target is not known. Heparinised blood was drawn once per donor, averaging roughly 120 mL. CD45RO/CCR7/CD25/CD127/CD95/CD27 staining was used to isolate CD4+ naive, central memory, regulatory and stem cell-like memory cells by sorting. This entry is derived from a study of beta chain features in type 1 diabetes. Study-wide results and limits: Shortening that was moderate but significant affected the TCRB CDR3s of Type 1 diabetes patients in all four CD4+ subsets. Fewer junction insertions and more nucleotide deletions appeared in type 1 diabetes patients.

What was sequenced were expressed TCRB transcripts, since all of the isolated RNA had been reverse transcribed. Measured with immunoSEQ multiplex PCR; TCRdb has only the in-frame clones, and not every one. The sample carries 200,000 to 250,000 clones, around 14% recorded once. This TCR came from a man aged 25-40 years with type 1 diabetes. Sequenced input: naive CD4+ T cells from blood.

As DNA, the CDR3 is TGTGCCAGTAGTATGAGACAGGGAAACGAGCAGTACTTC. The encoded protein is CASSMRQGNEQYF. This chain joins TRBV19 and TRBJ2-7; TRBD1 agrees at 7 bases. Unmatched junction bases numbered 4, after V lost 3 bases and J lost 5 bases. This CDR3 contains 13 residues. Per germline, CDR1 LNHDA and CDR2 SQIVND (reference sequence).